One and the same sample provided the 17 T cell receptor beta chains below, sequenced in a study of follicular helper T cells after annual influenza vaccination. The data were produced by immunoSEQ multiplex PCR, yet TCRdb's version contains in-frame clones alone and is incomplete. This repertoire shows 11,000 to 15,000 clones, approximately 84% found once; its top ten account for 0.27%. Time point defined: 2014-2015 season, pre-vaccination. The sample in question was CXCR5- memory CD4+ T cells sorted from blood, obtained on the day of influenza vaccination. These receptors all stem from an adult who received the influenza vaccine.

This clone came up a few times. This chain's CDR3 is CASSQSAGAVREQYF. CDR3 sequence (DNA): TGTGCCAGCAGCCAATCGGCGGGGGCAGTGCGGGAGCAGTACTTC. The rearrangement uses TRBV16 and TRBJ2-7, with a tentative D call TRBD2 (7 bases). The length of the CDR3 is 15 residues. V was shortened by 0 bases and J by 7 bases, with 16 bases between the two germline ends. Germline V CDR1 and CDR2: KGHSY, FQNENV.

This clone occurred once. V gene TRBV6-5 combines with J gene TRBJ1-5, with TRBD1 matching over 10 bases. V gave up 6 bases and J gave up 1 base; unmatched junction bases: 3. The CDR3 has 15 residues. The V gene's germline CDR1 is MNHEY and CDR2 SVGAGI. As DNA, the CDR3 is TGTGCCAGCAGGGACAGGGGGGGGAGCAATCAGCCCCAGCATTTT. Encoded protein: CASRDRGGSNQPQHF.

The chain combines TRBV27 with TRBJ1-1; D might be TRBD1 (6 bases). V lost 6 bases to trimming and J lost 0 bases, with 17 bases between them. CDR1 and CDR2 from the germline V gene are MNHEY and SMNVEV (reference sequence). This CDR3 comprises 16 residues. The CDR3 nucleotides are TGTGCCAGCAGACGTAAGGGGGGCCTAATGAACACTGAAGCTTTCTTT. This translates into CASRRKGGLMNTEAFF.

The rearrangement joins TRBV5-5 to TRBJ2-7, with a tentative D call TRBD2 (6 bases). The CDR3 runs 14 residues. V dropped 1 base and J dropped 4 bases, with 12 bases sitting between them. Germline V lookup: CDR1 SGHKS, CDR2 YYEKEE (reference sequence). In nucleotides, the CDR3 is TGTGCCAGCAGCTTGCCGGGACTTTTATACGAGCAGTACTTC. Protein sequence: CASSLPGLLYEQYF.

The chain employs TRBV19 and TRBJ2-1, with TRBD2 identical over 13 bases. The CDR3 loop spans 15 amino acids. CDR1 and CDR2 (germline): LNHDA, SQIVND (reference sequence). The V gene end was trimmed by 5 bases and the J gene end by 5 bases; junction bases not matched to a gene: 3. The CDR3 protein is CASSRGLAGDNEQFF. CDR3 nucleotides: TGTGCCAGTAGTCGCGGACTAGCGGGGGACAATGAGCAGTTCTTC.

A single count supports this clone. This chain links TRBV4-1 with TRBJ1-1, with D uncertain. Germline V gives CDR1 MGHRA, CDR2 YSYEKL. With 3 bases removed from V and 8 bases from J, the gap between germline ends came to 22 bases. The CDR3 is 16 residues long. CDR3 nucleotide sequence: TGCGCCAGCAGCCACAGGAATCACGCGCCGAAAACGGAAGCTTTCTTT. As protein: CASSHRNHAPKTEAFF.

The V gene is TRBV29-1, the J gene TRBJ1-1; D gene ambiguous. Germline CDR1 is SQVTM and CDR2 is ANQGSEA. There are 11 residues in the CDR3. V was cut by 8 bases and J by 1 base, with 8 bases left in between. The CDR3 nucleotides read TGCAGCACCAGTCGGAACACTGAAGCTTTCTTT. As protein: CSTSRNTEAFF.

CDR3 amino acids: CASSLVGGTEAFF. CDR3 coding DNA: TGTGCCAGCAGCTTAGTGGGGGGCACTGAAGCTTTCTTT. The chain recombines TRBV11-2 with TRBJ1-1, with D possibly being TRBD1 (5 bases). V lost 1 base, J lost 4 bases, and 7 bases lay in between. The CDR3 extends over 13 amino acids. Germline CDR1 and CDR2: SGHAT and FQNNGV. Combining the CDR3 with reference TRBV11-2 and TRBJ1-1 gives the whole variable domain EAGVAQSPRYKIIEKRQSVAFWCNPISGHATLYWYQQILGQGPKLLIQFQNNGVVDDSQLPKDRFSAERLKGVDSTLKIQPAKLEDSAVYLCASSLVGGTEAFFGQGTRLTVV.

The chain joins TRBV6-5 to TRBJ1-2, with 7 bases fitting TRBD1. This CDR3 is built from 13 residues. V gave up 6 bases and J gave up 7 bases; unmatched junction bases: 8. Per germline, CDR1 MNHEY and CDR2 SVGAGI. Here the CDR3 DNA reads TGTGCCAGCAGAGAAAGGGGGCGCGGTGGCTACACCTTC. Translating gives CASRERGRGGYTF.

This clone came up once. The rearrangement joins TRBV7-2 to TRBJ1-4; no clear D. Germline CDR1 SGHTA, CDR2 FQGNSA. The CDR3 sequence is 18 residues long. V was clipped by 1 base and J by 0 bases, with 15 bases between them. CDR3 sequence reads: CASSLEPAQYATNEKLFF. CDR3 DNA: TGTGCCAGCAGCTTAGAGCCAGCTCAGTATGCAACTAATGAAAAACTGTTTTTT.

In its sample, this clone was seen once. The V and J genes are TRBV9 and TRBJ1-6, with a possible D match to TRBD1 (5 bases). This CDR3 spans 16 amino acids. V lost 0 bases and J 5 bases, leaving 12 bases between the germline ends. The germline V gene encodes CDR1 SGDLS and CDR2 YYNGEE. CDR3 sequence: CASSVAAGLDNSPLHF. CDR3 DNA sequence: TGTGCCAGCAGCGTAGCGGCAGGGCTAGATAATTCACCCCTCCACTTT.

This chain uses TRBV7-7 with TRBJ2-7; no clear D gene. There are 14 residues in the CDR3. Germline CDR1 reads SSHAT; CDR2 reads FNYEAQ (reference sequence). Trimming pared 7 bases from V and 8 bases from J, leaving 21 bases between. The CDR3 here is CASMCRVPTRKQYF. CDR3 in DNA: TGTGCCAGCATGTGTAGGGTCCCCACTCGCAAGCAGTACTTC. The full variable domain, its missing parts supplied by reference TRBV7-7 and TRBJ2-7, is GAGVSQSPRYKVTKRGQDVTLRCDPISSHATLYWYQQALGQGPEFLTYFNYEAQPDKSGLPSDRFSAERPEGSISTLTIQRTEQRDSAMYRCASMCRVPTRKQYFGPGTRLTVT.

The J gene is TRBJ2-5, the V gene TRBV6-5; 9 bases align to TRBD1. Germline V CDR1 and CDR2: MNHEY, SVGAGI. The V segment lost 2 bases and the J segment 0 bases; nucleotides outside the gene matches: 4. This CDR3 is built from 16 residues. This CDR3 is CASSYPGQGYQETQYF. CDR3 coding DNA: TGTGCCAGCAGTTACCCTGGACAGGGGTACCAAGAGACCCAGTACTTC.

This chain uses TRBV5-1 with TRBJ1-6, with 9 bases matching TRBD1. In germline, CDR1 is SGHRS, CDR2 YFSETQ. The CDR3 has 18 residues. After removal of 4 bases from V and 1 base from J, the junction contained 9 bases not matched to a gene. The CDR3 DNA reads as TGCGCCAGCAGCAGTAAACCGGGACAGGGTTCCTATAATTCACCCCTCCACTTT. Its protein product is CASSSKPGQGSYNSPLHF. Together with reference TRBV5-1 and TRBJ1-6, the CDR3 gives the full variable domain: KAGVTQTPRYLIKTRGQQVTLSCSPISGHRSVSWYQQTPGQGLQFLFEYFSETQRNKGNFPGRFSGRQFSNSRSEMNVSTLELGDSALYLCASSSKPGQGSYNSPLHFGNGTRLTVT.

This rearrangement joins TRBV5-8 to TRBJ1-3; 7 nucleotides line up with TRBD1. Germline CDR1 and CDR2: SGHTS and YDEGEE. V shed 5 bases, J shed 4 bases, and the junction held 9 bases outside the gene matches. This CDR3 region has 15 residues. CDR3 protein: CASRTTGAKGNTIYF. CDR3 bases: TGTGCCAGCAGAACTACAGGGGCTAAAGGAAACACCATATATTTT. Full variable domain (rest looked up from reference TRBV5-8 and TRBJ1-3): EAGVTQSPTHLIKTRGQQATLRCSPISGHTSVYWYQQALGLGLQFLLWYDEGEERNRGNFPPRFSGRQFPNYSSELNVNALELEDSALYLCASRTTGAKGNTIYFGEGSWLTVV.

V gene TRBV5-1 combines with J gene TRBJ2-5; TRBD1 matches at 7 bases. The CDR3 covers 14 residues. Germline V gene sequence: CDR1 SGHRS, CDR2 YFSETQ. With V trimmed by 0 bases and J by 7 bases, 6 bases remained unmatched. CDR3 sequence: CASSLEGGQGTQYF. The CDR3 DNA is TGCGCCAGCAGCTTGGAAGGGGGCCAGGGGACCCAGTACTTC.

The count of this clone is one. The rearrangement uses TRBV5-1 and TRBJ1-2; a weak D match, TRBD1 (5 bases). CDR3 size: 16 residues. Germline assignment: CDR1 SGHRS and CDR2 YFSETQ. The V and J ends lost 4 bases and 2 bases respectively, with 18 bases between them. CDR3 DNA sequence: TGCGCCAGCAGCCTGGCAGGGAGGGCCGCCAACTATGGCTACACCTTC. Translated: CASSLAGRAANYGYTF.